This TCR beta chain was obtained from a study of T-cell memory formation after mild COVID-19. This clonotype has at least ten counts. Via MiXCR, TCRdb re-called the 5' RACE reads, giving one row per CDR3 protein. This sample carries around 200,000 distinct CDR3 sequences, under 20% of them seen once, and the ten largest clones take roughly 3.9%. Germline CDR1 reads MGHRA; CDR2 reads YSYEKL. The CDR3 runs 15 residues. V lost 0 bases and J lost 6, with 11 bases in between. The chain combines TRBV4-1 with TRBJ2-2; D is ambiguous. The specimen sequenced was PBMCs or a T cell subset sorted from them (not recorded which). The TCR originated in a man between 18 and 29 years old who had mild COVID-19 (a few samples of this study predate the infection). Cell type and time point are not known. CDR3 region: CASSQETALPGELFF. The CDR3 bases are TGCGCCAGCAGCCAAGAGACGGCGCTACCCGGGGAGCTGTTTTTT.